This T cell receptor (beta chain) was identified during a study of blood T cell repertoires in COVID-19. This CDR3 has 15 residues. V lost 6 bases, J lost 8 bases, and 13 bases stayed unmatched. The germline CDR1 and CDR2 sequences are MNHEY and SMNVEV (reference sequence). Clones were read by immunoSEQ multiplex PCR, and TCRdb kept only the in-frame ones, dropping some. The table shows about 300,000 clones, with around 90% occurring only once. V is TRBV27 and J is TRBJ1-2, with 9 bases identical to TRBD1. The sample was PBMCs or T cells enriched from blood (not recorded which). This receptor was taken from a woman in her 40s who had recovered from COVID-19. Here the CDR3 reads CASRLTGGGRTGYTF. In nucleotides, the CDR3 is TGTGCCAGCAGGTTAACAGGGGGCGGTAGGACAGGCTACACCTTC.